This T cell receptor beta chain was documented in a study of regulatory and conventional T cells in RAG deficiency. Assay: immunoSEQ multiplex PCR; the TCRdb copy retains only in-frame clones and omits some. Of roughly 19,000 clones listed, approximately 88% were seen once; the top ten hold approximately 1.5%. The sorted regulatory T cells were CD4+, CD25-high and CD127-low, with genomic DNA sequenced. Findings and limits, study-wide: Omenn syndrome and CID/AS patients had around 100-fold fewer unique Treg TCR beta sequences, versus approximately 10-fold elsewhere.

Per germline, CDR1 MNHNS and CDR2 SASEGT. There are 14 residues in the CDR3. V was trimmed by 3 bases and J by 3 bases, leaving 9 bases between them. Regarding this clone: The antigen is unknown.

The same sample was also used in a study of regulatory T cells. This second report adds: Primers: 52 TRBV forward and 13 TRBJ reverse.

Sequencing used Tregs sorted from blood. The J gene is TRBJ2-1, the V gene TRBV6-1, with D possibly called TRBD1 or TRBD2 (5 bases each). The receptor's source is a human donor in good health. For the CDR3, the DNA is TGTGCCAGCAGTGACGGGACCGGCTACAATGAGCAGTTCTTC. Translated, it gives CASSDGTGYNEQFF.